This entry is about one T cell receptor (beta chain). Its matching antigen is unknown. Making the TCR beta cDNA relied on 5'RACE template switching with UMIs. TCRdb re-called the 5' RACE reads and catalogs CDR3 proteins one per entry, DNA excluded. This table lists some 190,000 distinct CDR3 sequences. This specimen belongs to a study of T cells expressing NK-cell markers. About the study: All TCR beta repertoires analysed originated from sorted CD3+CD56+NKG2C+, CD3+CD56+NKG2C- and CD3+CD56-NKG2C+ T cells. Sequenced donors, eight in total, included seven who were HCMV-seropositive and one who was seronegative.

Study conclusions and caveats: The study found dominant NKG2C+ clonotypes at about 1.0-7.5% of CD8+ T cells in about six donors.

Germline V gene data show CDR1 as SNHLY and CDR2 as FYNNEI. The CDR3 runs to 19 residues. The V gene is TRBV2, the J gene TRBJ2-3; TCRdb proposes TRBD2, but this gene call is untestable without DNA. The sample comprised blood T cells: a sorted CD56 or NKG2C T cell subset, CD4+ or CD8+ T cells, or bulk PBMC T cells (not recorded which). The receptor comes from a man aged 18 to 69 in good health. CDR3 loop: CASSEFGGGTLSSTDTQYF.